The 17 T cell receptor beta chains below were found in one sample sequenced in a study of post-analysis software for immune sequencing data. These receptors have no identified antigens. Study-level results: Roughly 5 TRBV segments (TRBV5-6, TRBV5-1 and TRBV20-1 among them) occurred more frequently in patients than in controls.

Every TCR beta cDNA library bore unique molecular identifiers. TCRdb re-analysed the PCR reads in MiXCR, keeping a single row per CDR3 protein. This table has some 800,000 distinct CDR3 sequences, just over 45% appearing once. Material for sequencing was blood. The source of these receptors is a girl aged 10 to 17 with multiple sclerosis.

This chain joins TRBV28 and TRBJ2-1; a possible D gene is TRBD2 (5 bases). The CDR3 length is 13 residues. CDR1 is MDHEN, CDR2 SYDVKM, per germline. Trimming pared 1 base from V and 8 bases from J, leaving 9 bases between. CDR3 coding DNA: TGTGCCAGCAGTTTATCCCCTAGCTATGAGCAGTTCTTC. Its translation is CASSLSPSYEQFF.

This clonotype was seen repeatedly, ten times or more. CDR3 nucleotides: TGCAGCGTTGGGTCTAATGGAGAGGCCAACGTCCTGACTTTC. Translated, it gives CSVGSNGEANVLTF. The gene calls are TRBV29-1 and TRBJ2-6; D gene uncertain. From germline, CDR1 is SQVTM and CDR2 ANQGSEA. Trimming removed 4 bases at V and 6 bases at J, with 13 bases between. The CDR3 sequence is 14 residues long. The complete variable domain, with remaining parts taken from reference TRBV29-1 and TRBJ2-6, reads SAVISQKPSRDICQRGTSLTIQCQVDSQVTMMFWYRQQPGQSLTLIATANQGSEATYESGFVIDKFPISRPNLTFSTLTVSNMSPEDSSIYLCSVGSNGEANVLTFGAGSRLTVL.

This clonotype was recorded once. The rearrangement links TRBV4-3 to TRBJ2-1; 10 bases agree with TRBD2. Germline CDR1 reads LGHNA; CDR2 reads YSLEER. The CDR3 has 19 amino acids. With 0 bases clipped from V and 4 bases from J, the junction kept 12 bases outside the gene matches. CDR3 residues: CASSQDPPLLAGLYNEQFF. The CDR3 DNA sequence: TGCGCCAGCAGCCAAGATCCCCCACTACTAGCGGGGCTTTACAATGAGCAGTTCTTC.

This clonotype was seen a few times. The chain carries TRBV29-1 and TRBJ2-7, with 7 bases aligning to TRBD2. Germline V gives CDR1 SQVTM, CDR2 ANQGSEA. The trim removed 5 bases at V and 0 bases at J, leaving 4 bases unmatched. This CDR3 contains 13 residues. CDR3 in amino acids: CSVYLADSYEQYF. In DNA form, the CDR3 reads TGCAGCGTTTACCTAGCGGACTCCTACGAGCAGTACTTC.

DNA for the CDR3: TGCGCCAGCAGCCAGGACTTAGGGATCTACAATGAGCAGTTCTTC. Translated: CASSQDLGIYNEQFF. The J gene is TRBJ2-1, the V gene TRBV4-1; D might be TRBD2 (5 bases). Germline V gene lookup returns CDR1 MGHRA and CDR2 YSYEKL. Between the trimmed V and J ends, which lost 3 bases and 3 bases, there was a span of 12 bases. CDR3 length equals 15 residues.

The chain joins TRBV9 to TRBJ2-1; 16 bases match TRBD2. Losses at the gene ends were 0 bases for V and 8 bases for J; bases not matched to a gene: 8. CDR3 length equals 18 residues. The germline V gene has CDR1 SGDLS and CDR2 YYNGEE. The CDR3 loop is CASSVVGLAGGSNDEQFF. Written as DNA, the CDR3 is TGTGCCAGCAGCGTAGTGGGACTAGCGGGAGGGTCAAACGATGAGCAGTTCTTC.

The chain uses TRBV6-5 and TRBJ1-5; possible D gene TRBD1, 5 bases. There are 13 residues in the CDR3. CDR1 and CDR2 (germline): MNHEY, SVGAGI. The V end was cut by 5 bases, the J end by 4 bases, with 9 bases between. The CDR3 nucleotides are TGTGCCAGCAGTCTACAGGTTAATCAGCCCCAGCATTTT. Translating it yields CASSLQVNQPQHF.

This chain uses TRBV20-1 with TRBJ2-7, with 14 bases matching TRBD2. This CDR3 comprises 14 residues. Trimming cost V 3 bases and J 13 bases; bases outside gene matches: 11. CDR1 is DFQATT, CDR2 SNEGSKA, per germline (reference sequence). This CDR3 is CSASLTSGGETHYF. For the CDR3, the DNA is TGCAGTGCTAGCCTGACTAGCGGGGGGGAGACCCATTACTTC.

The J gene is TRBJ2-7, the V gene TRBV10-3; TRBD2 agrees at 7 bases. V dropped 2 bases and J dropped 2; count of bases not matched to a gene: 3. This CDR3 is 14 amino acids long. Germline V gives CDR1 ENHRY, CDR2 SYGVKD. The CDR3 bases are TGTGCCATCAGTGAGACGGGACTACCCTACGAGCAGTACTTC. Protein sequence: CAISETGLPYEQYF.

V gene TRBV6-1 combines with J gene TRBJ2-3, with D possibly TRBD2 on 6 matching bases. V lost 4 bases, J lost 2 bases, and 13 bases lay in between. This CDR3 spans 15 amino acids. Germline V gene data show CDR1 as MNHNS and CDR2 as SASEGT. Here the CDR3 DNA reads TGTGCCAGCAGTGTCGGGGCGGGGATCACAGATACGCAGTATTTT. This gives the protein CASSVGAGITDTQYF.

This clonotype was observed a few times. The chain couples TRBV6-6 to TRBJ2-1; 9 bases agree with TRBD1. The germline V gene has CDR1 MNHNY and CDR2 SVGAGI (reference sequence). The CDR3 length is 14 residues. Trimming cost V 0 bases and J 12 bases; bases outside gene matches: 6. This chain's CDR3 is CASSYSGTGNGQFF. For the CDR3, the DNA is TGTGCCAGCAGTTACTCCGGGACAGGGAACGGGCAGTTCTTC.

The table lists this clonotype with a few counts. The chain is built from TRBV6-6 and TRBJ2-2; tentative D call: TRBD2 (7 bases). The CDR3 totals 17 residues. V was pared by 0 bases and J by 3 bases, with 14 bases between. Germline CDR1 reads MNHNY; CDR2 reads SVGAGI (reference sequence). The CDR3, as DNA: TGTGCCAGCAGTTACTCGCGTCGGGGGGCGGACACCGGGGAGCTGTTTTTT. Amino acid sequence: CASSYSRRGADTGELFF.

The chain employs TRBV29-1 and TRBJ2-7, with TRBD2 identical over 7 bases. The CDR3 has 11 residues. V gave up 7 bases and J gave up 0 bases; unmatched junction bases: 0. The germline V gene has CDR1 SQVTM and CDR2 ANQGSEA. The CDR3 sequence: CSASGSYEQYF. CDR3 nucleotides: TGCAGCGCTAGCGGCTCCTACGAGCAGTACTTC.

This clonotype came up a few times. The rearrangement uses TRBV5-1 and TRBJ2-7, with 7 bases fitting TRBD2. The CDR3 sequence is 15 residues long. J gave up 1 base and V 0 bases, and 4 bases lay outside the gene matches. The germline CDR1 and CDR2 sequences are SGHRS and YFSETQ. The CDR3 sequence: CASSLGSGPSYEQYF. The CDR3 DNA sequence: TGCGCCAGCAGCTTGGGTAGCGGGCCGTCCTACGAGCAGTACTTC.

This clonotype came up a few times. The rearrangement joins TRBV29-1 to TRBJ2-1, with TRBD1 matching 8 bases. The germline gives CDR1 SQVTM, CDR2 ANQGSEA. This CDR3 region has 13 residues. The junction had 4 bases not matched to a gene; V was cut back by 2 bases and J by 7 bases. The CDR3 nucleotides read TGCAGCGTTGAACCAGACAGGGGAAATGAGCAGTTCTTC. Protein sequence: CSVEPDRGNEQFF.

This chain uses TRBV20-1 with TRBJ2-1; 8 nucleotides line up with TRBD2. With 6 bases clipped from V and 2 bases from J, the junction kept 9 bases outside the gene matches. The CDR3 covers 15 residues. Germline V gene sequence: CDR1 DFQATT, CDR2 SNEGSKA (reference sequence). The CDR3 region has the DNA TGCAGTGCAACCCAGCGGGAGCTCCCCTACAATGAGCAGTTCTTC. Translated: CSATQRELPYNEQFF.

This chain joins TRBV6-2 or TRBV6-3 and TRBJ2-4; 11 nucleotides agree with TRBD2. The assigned J gene may be wrong: the sequence end matches TRBJ2-7 better. Germline CDR1 MNHEY, CDR2 SVGEGT. The CDR3 has 14 residues. DNA of the CDR3: TGTGCCAGCCAGCCCGGGACTAGCGGCTACGAGCAGTACTTC. Residues: CASQPGTSGYEQYF.